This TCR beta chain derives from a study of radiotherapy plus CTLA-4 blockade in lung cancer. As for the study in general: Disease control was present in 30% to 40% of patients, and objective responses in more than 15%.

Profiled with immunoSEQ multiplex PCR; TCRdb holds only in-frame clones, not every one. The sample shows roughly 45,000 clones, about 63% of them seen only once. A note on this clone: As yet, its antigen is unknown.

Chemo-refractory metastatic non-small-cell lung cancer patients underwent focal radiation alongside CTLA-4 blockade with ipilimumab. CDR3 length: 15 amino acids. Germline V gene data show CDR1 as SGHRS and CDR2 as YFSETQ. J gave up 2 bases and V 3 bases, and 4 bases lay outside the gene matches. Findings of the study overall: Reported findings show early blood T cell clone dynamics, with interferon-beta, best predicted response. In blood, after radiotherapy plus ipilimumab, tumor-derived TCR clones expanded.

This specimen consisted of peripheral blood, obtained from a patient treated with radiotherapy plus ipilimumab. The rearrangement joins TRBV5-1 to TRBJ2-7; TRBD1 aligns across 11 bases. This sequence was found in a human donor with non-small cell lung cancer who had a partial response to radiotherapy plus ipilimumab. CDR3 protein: CASSSGTGGTYEQYF. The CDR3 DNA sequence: TGCGCCAGCAGCTCTGGGACAGGGGGGACCTACGAGCAGTACTTC.